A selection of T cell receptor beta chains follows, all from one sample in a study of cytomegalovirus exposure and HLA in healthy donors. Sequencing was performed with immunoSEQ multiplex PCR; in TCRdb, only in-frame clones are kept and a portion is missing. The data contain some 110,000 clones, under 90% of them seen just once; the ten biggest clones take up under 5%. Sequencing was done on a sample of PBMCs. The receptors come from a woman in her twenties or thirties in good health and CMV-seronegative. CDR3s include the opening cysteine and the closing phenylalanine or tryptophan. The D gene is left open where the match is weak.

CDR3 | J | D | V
CASSGTGGTNYGYTF | TRBJ1-2 | TRBD1 | TRBV2
CASSLTPSGSSYEQYF | TRBJ2-7 | TRBD2 | TRBV28
CASSHGLAGLNEQFF | TRBJ2-1 | TRBD2 | TRBV27
CASRHLIPQKGTGGIRDQPQHF | TRBJ1-5 | TRBD1 | TRBV27
CASSFPTGPYGYTF | TRBJ1-2 | TRBD1 | TRBV28
CASSLGAGTEAFF | TRBJ1-1 | - | TRBV11-3
CASSQAVGADTQYF | TRBJ2-3 | - | TRBV7-2
CASSIWQNTEAFF | TRBJ1-1 | - | TRBV19
CASSSPEKGDTEAFF | TRBJ1-1 | - | TRBV7-2
CASSFYGSNQPQHF | TRBJ1-5 | - | TRBV7-9
CASSLWVAGGNEQFF | TRBJ2-1 | TRBD2 | TRBV9
CASSYVSTSEEFF | TRBJ2-1 | TRBD2 | TRBV6-6
CASSARGGWGLNEQFF | TRBJ2-1 | - | TRBV6-1
CSVEDQRGRGGGYTF | TRBJ1-2 | TRBD1 | TRBV29-1
CASSQERENSYNEQFF | TRBJ2-1 | TRBD2 | TRBV4-3
CASGDSQETQYF | TRBJ2-5 | - | TRBV12-5
CASRTGAGELFF | TRBJ2-2 | TRBD1 | TRBV10-2
CAVGSGTGYNEQFF | TRBJ2-1 | TRBD1 | TRBV7-9
CASSENTGAGSRPQHF | TRBJ1-5 | - | TRBV19
CASSLRGGVGQPQHF | TRBJ1-5 | - | TRBV28
CSVVGDRGFYEQYF | TRBJ2-7 | TRBD1 | TRBV29-1
CASSLAAGANVLTF | TRBJ2-6 | - | TRBV5-1
CASSDSGVGSYNEQFF | TRBJ2-1 | - | TRBV6-1
CASSLRLSGSSYEQYF | TRBJ2-7 | - | TRBV7-2
CASKQGKLTDSYEQYF | TRBJ2-7 | - | TRBV21-1
CASSPYVAGGNEETQYF | TRBJ2-5 | TRBD1 | TRBV4-1
CASSLWGAGNTIYF | TRBJ1-3 | - | TRBV7-3
CASSGDGLTFYGYTF | TRBJ1-2 | - | TRBV28
CASRLQGKPKNTQYF | TRBJ2-5 | - | TRBV5-1
CASSLGPASYNEQFF | TRBJ2-1 | - | TRBV27
CATSRGGLAGADTQYF | TRBJ2-3 | TRBD2 | TRBV15
CASSSRDRDLETQYF | TRBJ2-5 | TRBD1 | TRBV7-9
CASSLNRQTTDTQYF | TRBJ2-3 | - | TRBV5-1
CASSLASVAGADTQYF | TRBJ2-3 | TRBD2 | TRBV7-2
CASSQVTGFNQPQHF | TRBJ1-5 | - | TRBV4-3
CASSPDEKLFF | TRBJ1-4 | - | TRBV18
CASSIGQGVETQYF | TRBJ2-5 | TRBD1 | TRBV19
CASSQSELGVSYEQYF | TRBJ2-7 | - | TRBV18
CASSTIAGVVEQYF | TRBJ2-7 | TRBD2 | TRBV27
CASAITGGYGYTF | TRBJ1-2 | TRBD1 | TRBV27
CASSGGLNMNTEAFF | TRBJ1-1 | - | TRBV2
CSSSLRLAGEETQYF | TRBJ2-5 | TRBD2 | TRBV7-9
CASSPDYPWEQYF | TRBJ2-7 | - | TRBV27
CATSRTGLNNEQFF | TRBJ2-1 | - | TRBV15
CASSLGGDYEQYF | TRBJ2-7 | - | TRBV27
CASSLQSSTDTQYF | TRBJ2-3 | - | TRBV7-2
CASSLAFVYNEQFF | TRBJ2-1 | - | TRBV5-4
CASSYERDPGVEQYF | TRBJ2-7 | - | TRBV6-5
CASSLSTGLAGGLAYEQYF | TRBJ2-7 | TRBD2 | TRBV27
CASSESATRGKDTQYF | TRBJ2-3 | - | TRBV10-1
CASSLLDSNEQYF | TRBJ2-7 | - | TRBV27
CASSQDLVYLAHDTQYF | TRBJ2-3 | - | TRBV14
CASSLGQGGNSPLHF | TRBJ1-6 | TRBD1 | TRBV7-8
CASNDRDRGNQPQHF | TRBJ1-5 | TRBD1 | TRBV28